This entry concerns a single TCR beta chain. The antigen is not known. Vbeta (60) and Jbeta (13) primers were used in the PCR. Method: immunoSEQ multiplex PCR; TCRdb's copy keeps in-frame clones and lacks some. Seen here are approximately 170,000 clones, around 85% observed once, and the top ten hold 1%. This record comes from a study of cytomegalovirus exposure and HLA in healthy donors. Regarding the study as a whole: When the data were analyzed later, several of the most significant clusters appeared to be linked to common viral pathogens. A later examination showed that TCR association rates differed by HLA locus, with DRB1 most and HLA-C fewest. The dataset shows that most TCR sequences were rare, while some public TCRs occurred in many donors.

J was trimmed by 7 bases and V by 1 base; bases with no gene match: 12. The CDR3 is 17 amino acids. Germline values: CDR1 MGHDK, CDR2 SYGVNS. The chain couples TRBV25-1 to TRBJ2-1, with 8 bases that match TRBD2. Sequenced material: PBMCs. The TCR was taken from a boy aged 2 to 10 in good health and CMV-seronegative. The CDR3 loop reads CASSESTSGYIQNEQFF. CDR3 nucleotides: TGTGCCAGCAGTGAATCCACTAGCGGTTATATCCAAAATGAGCAGTTCTTC.